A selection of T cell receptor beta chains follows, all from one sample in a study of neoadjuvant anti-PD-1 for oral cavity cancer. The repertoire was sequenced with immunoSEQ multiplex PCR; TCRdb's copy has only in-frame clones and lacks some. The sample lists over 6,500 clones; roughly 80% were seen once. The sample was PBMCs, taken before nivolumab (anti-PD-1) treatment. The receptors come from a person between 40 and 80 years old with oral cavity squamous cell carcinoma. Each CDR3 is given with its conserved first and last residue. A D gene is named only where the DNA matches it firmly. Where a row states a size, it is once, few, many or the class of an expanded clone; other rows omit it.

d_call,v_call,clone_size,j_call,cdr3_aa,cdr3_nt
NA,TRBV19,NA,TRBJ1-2,CASRPFDRGYTF,TGTGCCAGTAGGCCCTTCGATCGAGGCTACACCTTC
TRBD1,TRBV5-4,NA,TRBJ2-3,CASSTTGGDTQYF,TGTGCCAGCAGCACGACAGGGGGCGATACGCAGTATTTT
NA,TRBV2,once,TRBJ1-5,CASSGAGESNQPQHF,TGTGCCAGCAGTGGAGCAGGGGAGAGCAATCAGCCCCAGCATTTT
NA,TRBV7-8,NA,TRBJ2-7,CASSFRTPDEQYF,TGTGCCAGCAGCTTTAGGACGCCTGACGAGCAGTACTTC
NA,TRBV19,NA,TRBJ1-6,CASRMTGQNNSPLHF,TGTGCCAGTAGGATGACGGGACAAAATAATTCACCCCTCCACTTT
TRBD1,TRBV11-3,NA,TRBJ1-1,CASSYKTGGVRNTEAFF,TGTGCCAGCAGCTACAAGACAGGGGGGGTGAGGAACACTGAAGCTTTCTTT
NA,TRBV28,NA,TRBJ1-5,CATVPGGSNQPQHF,TGTGCCACCGTCCCGGGGGGAAGCAATCAGCCCCAGCATTTT
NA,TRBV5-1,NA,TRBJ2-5,CASRENQETQYF,TGCGCCAGCAGAGAGAACCAAGAGACCCAGTACTTC
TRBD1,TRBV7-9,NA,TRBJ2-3,CASSLTDRAWDTQYF,TGTGCCAGCAGCTTAACGGACAGGGCTTGGGATACGCAGTATTTT
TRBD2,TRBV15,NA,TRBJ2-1,CATSRDLGLAENNEQFF,TGTGCCACCAGCAGAGACCTGGGACTAGCGGAAAACAATGAGCAGTTCTTC
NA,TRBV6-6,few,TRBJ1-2,CASDRVSAYGYTF,TGTGCCAGCGACCGCGTGAGCGCATATGGCTACACCTTC
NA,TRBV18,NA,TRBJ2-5,CASSHRQNQETQYF,TGTGCCAGCTCACACAGACAGAATCAAGAGACCCAGTACTTC
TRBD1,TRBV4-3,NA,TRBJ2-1,CASSQLTGVHNEQFF,TGCGCCAGCAGCCAGCTCACAGGGGTACACAATGAGCAGTTCTTC
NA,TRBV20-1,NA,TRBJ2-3,CSASVDTQYF,TGCAGTGCTTCGGTAGATACGCAGTATTTT
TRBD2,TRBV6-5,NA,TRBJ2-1,CASSYLAGEGGEQFF,TGTGCCAGCAGTTACTTGGCGGGGGAAGGAGGGGAGCAGTTCTTC
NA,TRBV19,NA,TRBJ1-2,CASSITDYGYTF,TGTGCCAGTAGTATTACAGACTATGGCTACACCTTC
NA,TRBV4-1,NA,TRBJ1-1,CASSQVTILNTEAFF,TGCGCCAGCAGCCAAGTCACCATACTGAACACTGAAGCTTTCTTT
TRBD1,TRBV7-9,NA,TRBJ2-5,CASSLGTGDQETQYF,TGTGCCAGCAGCTTAGGGACAGGGGATCAAGAGACCCAGTACTTC
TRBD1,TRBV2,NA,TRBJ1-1,CASSEARQGEWGTEAFF,TGTGCCAGCAGTGAAGCCCGACAGGGGGAGTGGGGCACTGAAGCTTTCTTT
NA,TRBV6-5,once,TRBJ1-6,CASSFGQGVGSPLHF,TGTGCCAGCAGTTTTGGCCAGGGCGTAGGATCACCCCTCCACTTT
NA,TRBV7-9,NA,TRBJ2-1,CASSFLGLDNEQFF,TGTGCCAGCAGCTTCCTAGGGTTGGATAATGAGCAGTTCTTC
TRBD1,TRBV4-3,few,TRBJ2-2,CASSQGQGMSANTGELFF,TGCGCCAGCAGCCAGGGACAGGGGATGTCGGCGAACACCGGGGAGCTGTTTTTT
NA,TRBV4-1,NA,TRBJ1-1,CASSQLDMIALGTEAFF,TGCGCCAGCAGCCAATTGGACATGATTGCTTTGGGTACTGAAGCTTTCTTT
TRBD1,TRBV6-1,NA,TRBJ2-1,CASSVQGALRNEQFF,TGTGCCAGCAGCGTACAGGGGGCCCTACGCAATGAGCAGTTCTTC
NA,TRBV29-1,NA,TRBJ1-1,CSVGVTEAFF,TGCAGCGTTGGGGTGACTGAAGCTTTCTTT
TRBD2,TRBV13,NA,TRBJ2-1,CASSYTSGGAYNEQFF,TGTGCCAGCAGCTACACTAGCGGGGGGGCTTACAATGAGCAGTTCTTC
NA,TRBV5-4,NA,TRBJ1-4,CASSLEAGNNEKLFF,TGTGCCAGCAGCTTGGAAGCAGGGAATAATGAAAAACTGTTTTTT
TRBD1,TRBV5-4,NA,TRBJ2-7,CASSLPGTGSYEQYF,TGTGCCAGCAGCTTACCCGGGACAGGGAGCTACGAGCAGTACTTC
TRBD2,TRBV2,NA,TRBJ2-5,CASSEIGLALETQYF,TGTGCCAGCAGTGAAATCGGACTAGCGTTGGAGACCCAGTACTTC
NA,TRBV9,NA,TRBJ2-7,CASSVTPSSYEQYF,TGTGCCAGCAGCGTAACACCAAGCTCCTACGAGCAGTACTTC
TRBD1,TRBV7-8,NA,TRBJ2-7,CASSLGGTGVHEQYF,TGTGCCAGCAGCTTAGGTGGGACAGGGGTTCACGAGCAGTACTTC
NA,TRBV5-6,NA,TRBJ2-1,CASSPLLAVEQFF,TGTGCCAGCAGCCCTCTCTTAGCCGTCGAGCAGTTCTTC
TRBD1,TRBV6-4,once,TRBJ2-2,CASSEGQGAGELFF,TGTGCCAGCAGTGAGGGACAGGGGGCCGGGGAGCTGTTTTTT
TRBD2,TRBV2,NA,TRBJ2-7,CASSRLAGVTYEQYF,TGTGCCAGCAGTCGCCTAGCGGGGGTGACCTACGAGCAGTACTTC
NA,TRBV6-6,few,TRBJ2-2,CASSYSRGNTGELFF,TGTGCCAGCAGTTACTCCAGGGGGAACACCGGGGAGCTGTTTTTT
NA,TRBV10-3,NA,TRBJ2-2,CAISENTGELFF,TGTGCCATCAGTGAAAACACCGGGGAGCTGTTTTTT
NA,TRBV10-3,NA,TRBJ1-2,CAISGLPGGNYGYTF,TGTGCCATCAGTGGACTGCCCGGGGGGAACTATGGCTACACCTTC
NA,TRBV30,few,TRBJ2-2,CAWESGERGFNTGELFF,TGTGCCTGGGAGAGCGGAGAAAGGGGGTTTAACACCGGGGAGCTGTTTTTT
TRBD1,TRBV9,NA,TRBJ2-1,CASSVGQGGEQFF,TGTGCCAGCAGCGTTGGACAGGGAGGTGAGCAGTTCTTC
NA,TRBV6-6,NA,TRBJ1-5,CASSSGEEGNQPQHF,TGTGCCAGCAGTTCCGGGGAAGAGGGCAATCAGCCCCAGCATTTT
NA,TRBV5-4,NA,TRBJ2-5,CASSLAGKETQYF,TGTGCCAGCAGCTTGGCGGGTAAAGAGACCCAGTACTTC
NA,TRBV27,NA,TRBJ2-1,CASRGEHLAYNEQFF,TGTGCCAGCAGGGGGGAACACCTGGCGTACAATGAGCAGTTCTTC
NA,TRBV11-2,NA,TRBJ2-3,CASSVGQSSTDTQYF,TGTGCCAGCAGTGTTGGACAGTCTAGCACAGATACGCAGTATTTT
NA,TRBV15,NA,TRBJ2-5,CATSRDGRVSETQYF,TGTGCCACCAGCAGAGATGGCCGAGTTTCGGAGACCCAGTACTTC